The 32 T cell receptor beta chains below were found in one sample sequenced in a study of CD8 T cells in Susac syndrome. Reverse transcription of about 0.5 to 1 ug RNA was carried out with random hexamers. TCRdb reprocessed the immunoSEQ multiplex PCR reads via MiXCR and lists one record per CDR3 protein. The data show about 140,000 distinct CDR3 sequences, with more than 85% seen just once and about 0.15% held by the top ten. Specimen: CD4+ T cells from PBMCs. These receptors came from a human donor with Susac syndrome.

The rearrangement joins TRBV9 to TRBJ2-3, with 7 nucleotides matching TRBD2. The CDR3 contains 15 residues. V was pared by 5 bases and J by 2 bases, with 8 bases of the junction left unmatched. Germline V gene lookup returns CDR1 SGDLS and CDR2 YYNGEE. CDR3 protein: CASSGLAEYTDTQYF. The CDR3, as DNA: TGTGCCAGCAGTGGCCTAGCGGAGTACACAGATACGCAGTATTTT.

A single count supports this clonotype. The chain employs TRBV20-1 and TRBJ2-7, with 10 bases fitting TRBD2. Trimming at V came to 0 bases and at J to 9 bases, leaving 5 bases not matched to a gene. Germline lookup yields CDR1 DFQATT and CDR2 SNEGSKA (reference sequence). The CDR3 contains 13 residues. CDR3 coding DNA: TGCAGTGCTAGAGATGATAGCGGGAGGTGGCAGTACTTC. It translates to CSARDDSGRWQYF.

This chain connects TRBV20-1 to TRBJ2-2; TRBD2 agrees at 9 bases. The CDR3 has 14 residues. The V gene's germline CDR1 is DFQATT and CDR2 SNEGSKA (reference sequence). With V trimmed by 6 bases and J by 4 bases, 6 bases remained unmatched. The CDR3 loop reads CSAATSGGTGELFF. The CDR3 DNA is TGCAGTGCGGCGACTAGCGGAGGCACCGGGGAGCTGTTTTTT.

V is TRBV12-3 or TRBV12-4 and J is TRBJ1-2, with no clear D. Trimming removed 4 bases from V and 3 bases from J, with 18 bases in between. The length of the CDR3 is 16 residues. The CDR3 protein is CASSSFFGEEDYGYTF. As DNA, the CDR3 is TGTGCCAGCAGTTCATTCTTCGGGGAGGAAGACTATGGCTACACCTTC.

V is TRBV9 and J is TRBJ1-1; possibly TRBD1 for D (5 bases). Germline CDR1 and CDR2: SGDLS and YYNGEE. V shed 2 bases and J shed 0 bases, with 11 bases lying between them. The CDR3 has 15 amino acids. The chain's CDR3 is CASSVGTVMNTEAFF. CDR3 coding DNA: TGTGCCAGCAGCGTCGGGACGGTTATGAACACTGAAGCTTTCTTT.

The chain links TRBV30 to TRBJ2-5; TRBD2 agrees at 11 bases. The trim removed 3 bases at V and 5 bases at J, leaving 14 bases unmatched. Germline V gives CDR1 GTSNPN, CDR2 SVGIG (reference sequence). The CDR3 has 17 residues. The CDR3 DNA follows: TGTGCCTGGAGGGGTCTTAGCGGGAGGGGGAGAGGGGAGACCCAGTACTTC. Translation gives CAWRGLSGRGRGETQYF.

The chain uses TRBV3-1 and TRBJ2-1; D might be TRBD2 (6 bases). The ends were cut back, 6 bases at V and 3 bases at J, with 12 bases in the middle. This CDR3 region has 14 residues. Germline CDR1 and CDR2: LGHDT and YNNKEL (reference sequence). The CDR3 DNA follows: TGTGCCAGCAGGTCCGACGGGGGCTACAATGAGCAGTTCTTC. Translation: CASRSDGGYNEQFF.

The rearrangement joins TRBV4-3 to TRBJ2-6; D may be TRBD1 (5 bases). Germline CDR1 is LGHNA and CDR2 is YSLEER. The CDR3 extends over 16 amino acids. V lost 4 bases, J lost 0 bases, and 10 bases lay in between. In nucleotides, the CDR3 is TGCGCCAGCAGCCTCAATCAGGGCTCTGGGGCCAACGTCCTGACTTTC. This encodes CASSLNQGSGANVLTF.

The rearrangement uses TRBV12-3 or TRBV12-4 and TRBJ1-2; D unclear. There are 13 residues in the CDR3. V lost 1 base, J lost 4 bases, and 7 bases lay in between. The CDR3 loop is CASSLGALYGYTF. Written as DNA, the CDR3 is TGTGCCAGCAGTTTAGGGGCCCTCTATGGCTACACCTTC.

The rearrangement joins TRBV7-9 to TRBJ2-3; no definite D call. V lost 4 bases, J lost 4 bases, and 9 bases lay in between. The CDR3 is 13 residues long. Germline lookup yields CDR1 SEHNR and CDR2 FQNEAQ (reference sequence). CDR3 amino acids: CASSSVGPDTQYF. The CDR3 coding sequence is TGTGCCAGCAGCTCGGTTGGCCCAGATACGCAGTATTTT.

V is TRBV20-1 and J is TRBJ1-1; 11 bases agree with TRBD1. Germline V lookup: CDR1 DFQATT, CDR2 SNEGSKA (reference sequence). The V and J ends lost 7 bases and 6 bases, in that order; junction bases with no gene match: 7. This CDR3 comprises 13 residues. The CDR3: CSDHGTGGSEAFF. CDR3 bases: TGCAGTGACCACGGGACAGGGGGGTCTGAAGCTTTCTTT.

The chain joins TRBV14 to TRBJ2-3; TRBD2 matches at 9 bases. The CDR3 length is 15 residues. V dropped 4 bases and J dropped 0; count of bases not matched to a gene: 2. Per the germline V gene, CDR1 is SGHDN and CDR2 is FVKESK. The CDR3 nucleotides are TGTGCCAGCAGCCGACTAGCGGTGAGCACAGATACGCAGTATTTT. It translates to CASSRLAVSTDTQYF.

CDR3 coding DNA: TGTGCCAGCAGCCCGAGGGGGACTAGCGGGAGGGGGGCCAACAATGAGCAGTTCTTC. It translates to CASSPRGTSGRGANNEQFF. This chain joins TRBV3-1 and TRBJ2-1; the match to TRBD2 covers 16 bases. After removal of 4 bases from V and 5 bases from J, the junction contained 11 bases not matched to a gene. The CDR3 runs to 19 residues. Germline-derived CDR1 and CDR2 are LGHDT and YNNKEL (reference sequence).

The chain recombines TRBV15 with TRBJ1-6; 7 positions match TRBD1. In germline, CDR1 is LNHNV, CDR2 YYDKDF (reference sequence). The CDR3 is 16 residues long. After removal of 5 bases from V and 0 bases from J, the junction contained 4 bases not matched to a gene. The DNA of the CDR3 is TGTGCCACCAGCGGACAGGTTACCTCCTATAATTCACCCCTCCACTTT. Protein product: CATSGQVTSYNSPLHF.

This chain's CDR3 is CASSQDSRQPTGELFF. CDR3 nucleotides: TGTGCCAGCAGCCAAGATAGCCGACAGCCCACCGGGGAGCTGTTTTTT. The V gene is TRBV3-1, the J gene TRBJ2-2, with TRBD1 as a possible D gene (5 bases). The germline V gene encodes CDR1 LGHDT and CDR2 YNNKEL (reference sequence). The CDR3 totals 16 residues. The germline V and J ends were trimmed by 0 bases and 4 bases, with 12 bases remaining between them.

The chain joins TRBV20-1 to TRBJ2-4; no firm D call. Deletions cut 5 bases from V and 1 base from J, with 9 bases between. Germline V gives CDR1 DFQATT, CDR2 SNEGSKA (reference sequence). This CDR3 is built from 13 residues. The CDR3 here is CSALDMAKNIQYF. The DNA for the CDR3 is TGCAGTGCTCTAGACATGGCCAAAAACATTCAGTACTTC.

The V gene is TRBV23-1, the J gene TRBJ2-7, with a tentative D call TRBD1 (6 bases). TRBV23-1 is filed as an ORF, its function uncertain. The CDR3 is 11 amino acids. Trimming removed 11 bases from V and 3 bases from J, with 11 bases in between. Written as DNA, the CDR3 is TGCGCCGATTGGGGGCGCTACGAGCAGTACTTC. Translating gives CADWGRYEQYF.

CDR3 sequence: CAGTEQETQYF. DNA of the CDR3: TGTGCCGGGACAGAACAAGAGACCCAGTACTTC. The rearrangement links TRBV30 to TRBJ2-5, with 7 bases aligning to TRBD1. V was clipped by 8 bases and J by 2 bases; unmatched bases: 2. The length of the CDR3 is 11 residues. Germline lookup yields CDR1 GTSNPN and CDR2 SVGIG (reference sequence).

The chain links TRBV5-1 to TRBJ2-1, with 7 bases matching TRBD1. Per germline, CDR1 SGHRS and CDR2 YFSETQ. The CDR3 is 16 residues long. With 4 bases clipped from V and 2 bases from J, the junction kept 9 bases outside the gene matches. The CDR3 DNA is TGCGCCAGCAGCAAGACAGGGCAAGAGACCTACAATGAGCAGTTCTTC. Translation gives CASSKTGQETYNEQFF.

This chain connects TRBV3-1 to TRBJ1-4; D is unresolved. V was pared by 2 bases and J by 4 bases, with 5 bases between. CDR1 is LGHDT and CDR2 is YNNKEL in the germline V gene (reference sequence). The CDR3 covers 13 residues. CDR3 sequence (DNA): TGTGCCAGCAGCCAAAAGCTTAATGAAAAACTGTTTTTT. It specifies CASSQKLNEKLFF. Variable domain in full (rest from reference TRBV3-1 and TRBJ1-4): DTAVSQTPKYLVTQMGNDKSIKCEQNLGHDTMYWYKQDSKKFLKIMFSYNNKELIINETVPNRFSPKSPDKAHLNLHINSLELGDSAVYFCASSQKLNEKLFFGSGTQLSVL.

This rearrangement joins TRBV29-1 to TRBJ1-2, with D possibly matching TRBD1 (5 bases). V lost 6 bases and J lost 7, with 18 bases in between. The germline gives CDR1 SQVTM, CDR2 ANQGSEA. The CDR3 is 13 amino acids. CDR3 region: CSVASDKSAGYTF. The CDR3 DNA follows: TGCAGCGTCGCGTCGGACAAGTCGGCTGGCTACACCTTC.

The genes are TRBV12-3 or TRBV12-4 and TRBJ1-6; TRBD1 matches at 8 bases. This CDR3 has 15 residues. The V segment lost 6 bases and the J segment 9 bases; nucleotides outside the gene matches: 10. The CDR3 DNA reads as TGTGCCAGCAGCCGGACAGGGCAGGCGGGTTCACCCCTCCACTTT. The encoded protein is CASSRTGQAGSPLHF.

The V and J genes are TRBV7-2 and TRBJ1-1; D is perhaps TRBD1 (5 bases). Germline V gives CDR1 SGHTA, CDR2 FQGNSA. CDR3 length: 15 amino acids. With 6 bases removed from V and 4 bases from J, the gap between germline ends came to 18 bases. The CDR3 nucleotides are TGTGCCAGCAGTCGCCCCCTCGCACAGGCCACTGAAGCTTTCTTT. Translated: CASSRPLAQATEAFF.

V gene TRBV15 combines with J gene TRBJ1-1; TRBD1 is a possible D gene (5 bases). V was cut by 0 bases and J by 1 base, with 12 bases left in between. Germline CDR1 reads LNHNV; CDR2 reads YYDKDF (reference sequence). The CDR3 consists of 16 residues. DNA of the CDR3: TGTGCCACCAGCAGAGATAGGGCAGGGCCGAACACTGAAGCTTTCTTT. As protein: CATSRDRAGPNTEAFF.

The chain combines TRBV12-5 with TRBJ2-1; 7 nucleotides agree with TRBD2. J lost 8 bases, V lost 4 bases, and 2 bases had no gene match. This CDR3 contains 12 residues. From germline, CDR1 is LGHNT and CDR2 FRNRAP. The CDR3 region has the DNA TGTGCTAGTGGTTGGCTAGCGGATGAGCAGTTCTTC. Protein sequence: CASGWLADEQFF.

The gene calls are TRBV20-1 and TRBJ1-2; 7 bases align to TRBD1. The CDR3 has 13 residues. With V trimmed by 3 bases and J by 3 bases, 4 bases remained unmatched. From germline, CDR1 is DFQATT and CDR2 SNEGSKA (reference sequence). The CDR3 protein is CSARGQGDYGYTF. The CDR3 DNA reads TGCAGTGCTAGGGGGCAGGGGGACTATGGCTACACCTTC.

V usage is TRBV24-1 and J usage is TRBJ1-1, with D hard to call. V was pared by 1 base and J by 10 bases, with 9 bases between. Germline-derived CDR1 and CDR2 are KGHDR and SFDVKD. This CDR3 is 12 amino acids long. The CDR3 DNA reads TGTGCCACCAGTGATTTTGTAGGGAGAGCTTTCTTT. It specifies CATSDFVGRAFF.

The V call is TRBV5-1, the J call TRBJ2-3, with a weak D call TRBD2 (6 bases). The CDR3 loop spans 15 amino acids. Germline CDR1 is SGHRS and CDR2 is YFSETQ. With 1 base removed from V and 10 bases from J, the gap between germline ends came to 19 bases. CDR3 sequence: CASSLRGLEGTPQYF. DNA of the CDR3: TGCGCCAGCAGCTTGCGCGGGCTGGAGGGGACTCCGCAGTATTTT.

This rearrangement joins TRBV20-1 to TRBJ2-7; no firm D call. V lost 0 bases and J 7 bases, leaving 13 bases between the germline ends. The length of the CDR3 is 13 residues. CDR1 and CDR2 from the germline V gene are DFQATT and SNEGSKA (reference sequence). The CDR3 reads CSAREGKGREQYF. The CDR3 region has the DNA TGCAGTGCTAGAGAGGGTAAGGGAAGGGAGCAGTACTTC.

There are a few counts of this clonotype. The CDR3 DNA reads TGTGCCAGCAGTCGGCAGTTCTACGAGCAGTACTTC. Its protein product is CASSRQFYEQYF. The J gene is TRBJ2-7, the V gene TRBV28; D gene unclear. Germline V lookup: CDR1 MDHEN, CDR2 SYDVKM. Trimming pared 5 bases from V and 3 bases from J, leaving 8 bases between. The CDR3 spans 12 residues.

There are a few counts of this clonotype. This chain joins TRBV7-2 and TRBJ2-3; no clear D gene. CDR1 and CDR2 from the germline V gene are SGHTA and FQGNSA. This CDR3 spans 13 amino acids. With 8 bases removed from V and 5 bases from J, the gap between germline ends came to 14 bases. The CDR3 bases are TGTGCCAGCTGCGAAAGTTTTGTAGATACGCAGTATTTT. Its protein product is CASCESFVDTQYF.

The chain uses TRBV5-4 and TRBJ2-1; 9 bases fit TRBD1. The trim removed 1 base at V and 4 bases at J, leaving 18 bases unmatched. CDR1 and CDR2 from the germline V gene are SGHNT and YYREEE (reference sequence). The CDR3 is made up of 20 amino acids. CDR3 in DNA: TGTGCCAGCAGCTTGCAGCGGACAGGGGCTCCGTTAGTATCATACAATGAGCAGTTCTTC. This encodes CASSLQRTGAPLVSYNEQFF.